The 17 T cell receptor beta chains listed next were all sequenced from one sample in a study of blood T cells in healthy people across ages. With a J-beta primer mix and a sample-barcoded 5' primer, a second PCR ran about 7 to 11 cycles. TCRdb re-derived calls from the 5' RACE reads in MiXCR, one entry per CDR3 protein. Of roughly 1.7 million distinct CDR3 sequences in the sample, 30% to 40% were seen once. Sequenced input: blood. The receptors shown here come from a woman in her twenties or thirties in good health.

The DNA for the CDR3 is TGTGCCAGCAGCCAAGACAACGGCGAAAAACTGTTTTTT. It codes for CASSQDNGEKLFF. V gene TRBV7-2 combines with J gene TRBJ1-4, with D unresolved. Germline loops: CDR1 SGHTA, CDR2 FQGNSA. There are 13 residues in the CDR3. V was trimmed by 5 bases and J by 8 bases, leaving 12 bases between them.

This clonotype turned up a few times. The rearrangement uses TRBV7-4 and TRBJ1-4; 9 nucleotides agree with TRBD1. V lost 5 bases, J lost 3 bases, and 13 bases stayed unmatched. The CDR3 has 18 amino acids. CDR1 is SGHVT, CDR2 SQSDAQ, per germline. The CDR3 spells CASSRTGDTLAANEKLFF. In DNA form, the CDR3 reads TGTGCCAGCAGCCGGACAGGGGATACCCTGGCTGCTAATGAAAAACTGTTTTTT.

This clonotype appeared many times. This sequence joins TRBV7-8 and TRBJ2-3, with D perhaps TRBD2 (6 bases). With 3 bases removed from V and 3 bases from J, the gap between germline ends came to 19 bases. The CDR3 length is 17 residues. Germline CDR1 and CDR2: SGHVS and FQNEAQ. The CDR3 spells CASSFALRRGGTDTQYF. The DNA for the CDR3 is TGTGCCAGCAGCTTCGCCCTTCGGCGGGGTGGGACAGATACGCAGTATTTT.

The table lists this clonotype with a few counts. V is TRBV20-1 and J is TRBJ2-3; the D gene could be TRBD1 or TRBD2 (5 bases each). The CDR3 loop spans 13 amino acids. Trimming shortened V by 6 bases and J by 0 bases, and 10 bases separated the two germline ends. The V gene's germline CDR1 is DFQATT and CDR2 SNEGSKA (reference sequence). The CDR3 loop reads CSAGDPSTDTQYF. CDR3 DNA sequence: TGCAGTGCGGGGGACCCTAGCACAGATACGCAGTATTTT.

J is TRBJ2-5 and V is TRBV20-1, with a weak D call TRBD2 (6 bases). The germline V gene has CDR1 DFQATT and CDR2 SNEGSKA (reference sequence). V was trimmed by 6 bases and J by 11 bases, leaving 16 bases between them. There are 11 residues in the CDR3. CDR3 sequence (DNA): TGCAGTGCAGATAGCGGCAATGAGCAGTACTTC. Translating gives CSADSGNEQYF.

This chain links TRBV9 with TRBJ2-3; either TRBD1 or TRBD2 may fit D (6 bases each). Germline values: CDR1 SGDLS, CDR2 YYNGEE. The CDR3 spans 14 residues. V was shortened by 4 bases and J by 4 bases, with 13 bases between the two germline ends. As DNA, the CDR3 is TGTGCCAGCAGCTTCAGAGGGGGGTCAGATACGCAGTATTTT. It encodes CASSFRGGSDTQYF. The full variable domain, its missing parts supplied by reference TRBV9 and TRBJ2-3, is DSGVTQTPKHLITATGQRVTLRCSPRSGDLSVYWYQQSLDQGLQFLIQYYNGEERAKGNILERFSAQQFPDLHSELNLSSLELGDSALYFCASSFRGGSDTQYFGPGTRLTVL.

The V gene is TRBV4-2, the J gene TRBJ2-3; 10 nucleotides line up with TRBD2. V was clipped by 1 base and J by 3 bases; unmatched bases: 13. Germline assignment: CDR1 LGHNA and CDR2 YNFKEQ. The CDR3 spans 19 residues. The CDR3 region is CASSQVRFQAGGPTDTQYF. The CDR3 DNA sequence: TGTGCCAGCAGCCAAGTCAGGTTCCAAGCGGGGGGGCCAACAGATACGCAGTATTTT.

V is TRBV6-5 and J is TRBJ2-7, with a tentative D call TRBD1 (5 bases). The germline V gene has CDR1 MNHEY and CDR2 SVGAGI. Trimming removed 0 bases from V and 7 bases from J, with 13 bases in between. The CDR3 has 14 residues. The CDR3 here is CASSYSGRAEEQYF. The CDR3 nucleotides read TGTGCCAGCAGTTACTCGGGCAGGGCCGAGGAGCAGTACTTC.

V is TRBV29-1 and J is TRBJ1-4; D remains ambiguous. The germline CDR1 and CDR2 sequences are SQVTM and ANQGSEA. The CDR3 is 14 amino acids. V was clipped by 4 bases and J by 2 bases, with 11 bases between them. Here the CDR3 reads CSVGGFGTNEKLFF. DNA of the CDR3: TGCAGCGTTGGAGGCTTCGGTACTAATGAAAAACTGTTTTTT.

The V gene is TRBV5-1, the J gene TRBJ2-5; TRBD1 matches 9 bases. Germline V gene sequence: CDR1 SGHRS, CDR2 YFSETQ. The V gene end was trimmed by 4 bases and the J gene end by 2 bases; junction bases not matched to a gene: 12. This CDR3 has 17 amino acids. For the CDR3, the DNA is TGCGCCAGCAGCAGAACAGGGGGCCCCGCCTCACAAGAGACCCAGTACTTC. Its protein is CASSRTGGPASQETQYF.

The gene calls are TRBV20-1 and TRBJ2-1; perhaps D is TRBD1 or TRBD2 (5 bases each). This CDR3 is built from 17 residues. CDR1 and CDR2 (germline): DFQATT, SNEGSKA (reference sequence). Trimming cost V 0 bases and J 5 bases, with 20 bases left between them. CDR3 amino acids: CSARDRAKGRLNNEQFF. The CDR3 region has the DNA TGCAGTGCTAGAGATCGGGCAAAGGGACGGTTAAACAATGAGCAGTTCTTC.

The table lists this clonotype with a few counts. V and J are TRBV6-5 and TRBJ2-7, with unresolved D. Looked up from germline, CDR1 is MNHEY and CDR2 is SVGAGI. The CDR3 has 13 residues. V shed 4 bases and J shed 2 bases, with 9 bases lying between them. The CDR3 DNA sequence: TGTGCCAGCAGTTTCTCAGATCCCTACGAGCAGTACTTC. Translated, it gives CASSFSDPYEQYF.

This clonotype was recorded a few times. This rearrangement joins TRBV5-1 to TRBJ1-6; TRBD1 agrees at 8 bases. Losses at the gene ends were 4 bases for V and 4 bases for J; bases not matched to a gene: 10. This CDR3 is built from 17 residues. Germline V gene sequence: CDR1 SGHRS, CDR2 YFSETQ. The CDR3 DNA sequence: TGCGCCAGCAGCATGGTAGCCGACAGGGGTTATAATTCACCCCTCCACTTT. Translation gives CASSMVADRGYNSPLHF.

This clonotype was observed a few times. The chain links TRBV27 to TRBJ1-2, with 9 bases matching TRBD1. Trimming at V came to 0 bases and at J to 2 bases, leaving 7 bases not matched to a gene. Per the germline V gene, CDR1 is MNHEY and CDR2 is SMNVEV (reference sequence). This CDR3 region has 17 residues. The CDR3 region is CASSLSNRGHVNYGYTF. The CDR3 DNA reads as TGTGCCAGCAGTTTATCTAACAGGGGGCATGTAAACTATGGCTACACCTTC.

This clonotype was detected many times. The chain links TRBV20-1 to TRBJ2-7; no clear D. The V and J ends lost 0 bases and 2 bases respectively, with 17 bases between them. CDR1 DFQATT and CDR2 SNEGSKA come from the germline V gene (reference sequence). The CDR3 length is 16 residues. The CDR3 reads CSARDIQNIWPYEQYF. The DNA of the CDR3 is TGCAGTGCTAGAGACATCCAGAATATATGGCCCTACGAGCAGTACTTC.

This chain links TRBV6-6 with TRBJ2-1; D is unresolved. V gave up 2 bases and J gave up 4 bases, with 9 bases separating them. Germline lookup yields CDR1 MNHNY and CDR2 SVGAGI (reference sequence). The CDR3 sequence is 14 residues long. Here the CDR3 reads CASSYPGTYNEQFF. The CDR3 DNA sequence: TGTGCCAGCAGTTACCCTGGAACTTACAATGAGCAGTTCTTC.

This clonotype was observed many times. V and J are TRBV29-1 and TRBJ2-5, with TRBD2 as a possible D gene (5 bases). CDR3 length equals 12 residues. Germline-derived CDR1 and CDR2 are SQVTM and ANQGSEA. Trimming took 7 bases from V and 1 from J, leaving 10 bases between them. CDR3 nucleotide sequence: TGCAGCGCAGTAGGACTCCAAGAGACCCAGTACTTC. Its protein product is CSAVGLQETQYF.